In its sample, the clone carrying this T cell receptor (beta chain) was seen once. Germline loops: CDR1 MDHEN, CDR2 SYDVKM. The length of the CDR3 is 15 residues. V was shortened by 5 bases and J by 4 bases, with 14 bases between the two germline ends. Study processing details: Estimates of nucleated cell counts were drawn from the amplification of reference gene primers. The protocol was immunoSEQ multiplex PCR, while the TCRdb copy is restricted to in-frame clones and leaves out a portion. V and J calls and clone size are as listed in that table; D and trimming were resolved from the DNA. This sample has approximately 96,000 clones, with over 70% found just once. This specimen comes from a study of blood T cell repertoires in COVID-19. At the level of the study: The samples span acute and convalescent COVID-19 from the United States, Italy and Spain. In each case, the material was cDNA or gDNA derived from T cells, B-cell-depleted T cells, or PBMCs.

The chain couples TRBV28 to TRBJ1-4; tentative D call: TRBD1 (6 bases). Sample: peripheral blood. This sequence originates from a woman of 80 years or more with acute or convalescent COVID-19. CDR3 residues: CASSPLWTDNEKLFF. CDR3 DNA sequence: TGTGCCAGCAGTCCACTCTGGACAGATAATGAAAAACTGTTTTTT. Looking up the rest from reference TRBV28 and TRBJ1-4 gives the full variable domain: DVKVTQSSRYLVKRTGEKVFLECVQDMDHENMFWYRQDPGLGLRLIYFSYDVKMKEKGDIPEGYSVSREKKERFSLILESASTNQTSMYLCASSPLWTDNEKLFFGSGTQLSVL.